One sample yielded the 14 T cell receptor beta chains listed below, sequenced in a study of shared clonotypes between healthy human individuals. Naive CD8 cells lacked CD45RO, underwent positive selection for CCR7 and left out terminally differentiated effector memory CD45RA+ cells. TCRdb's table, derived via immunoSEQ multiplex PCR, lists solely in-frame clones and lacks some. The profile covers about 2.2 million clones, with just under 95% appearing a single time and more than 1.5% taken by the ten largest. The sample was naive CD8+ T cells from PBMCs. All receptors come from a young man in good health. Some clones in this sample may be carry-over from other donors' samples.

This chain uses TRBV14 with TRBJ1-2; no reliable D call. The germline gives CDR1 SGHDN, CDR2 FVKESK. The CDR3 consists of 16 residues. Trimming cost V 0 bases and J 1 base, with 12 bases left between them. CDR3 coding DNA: TGTGCCAGCAGCCAAGATAGGTTGCCCTTTAACTATGGCTACACCTTC. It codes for CASSQDRLPFNYGYTF.

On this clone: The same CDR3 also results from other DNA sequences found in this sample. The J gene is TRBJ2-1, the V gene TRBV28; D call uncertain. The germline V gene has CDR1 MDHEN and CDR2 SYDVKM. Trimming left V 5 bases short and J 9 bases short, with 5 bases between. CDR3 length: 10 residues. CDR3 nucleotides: TGTGCCAGCAGTCTCGGTGAGCAGTTCTTC. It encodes CASSLGEQFF.

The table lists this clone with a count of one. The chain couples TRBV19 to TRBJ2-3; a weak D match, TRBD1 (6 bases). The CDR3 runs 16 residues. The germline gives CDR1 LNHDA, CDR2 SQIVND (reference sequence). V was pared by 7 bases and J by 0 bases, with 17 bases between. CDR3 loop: CASIEKDSRSTDTQYF. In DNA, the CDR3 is TGTGCCAGTATAGAAAAGGACAGCCGGAGCACAGATACGCAGTATTTT.

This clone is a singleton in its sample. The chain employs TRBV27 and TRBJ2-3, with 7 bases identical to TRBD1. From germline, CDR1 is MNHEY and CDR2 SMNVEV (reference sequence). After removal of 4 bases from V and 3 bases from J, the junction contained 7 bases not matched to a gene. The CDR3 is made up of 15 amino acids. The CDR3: CASSYDRVGTDTQYF. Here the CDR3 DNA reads TGTGCCAGCAGTTACGACAGGGTGGGGACAGATACGCAGTATTTT.

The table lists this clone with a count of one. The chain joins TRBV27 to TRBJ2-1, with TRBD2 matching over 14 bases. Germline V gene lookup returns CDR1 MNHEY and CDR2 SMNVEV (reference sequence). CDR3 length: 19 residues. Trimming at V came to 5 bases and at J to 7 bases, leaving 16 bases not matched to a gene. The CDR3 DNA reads TGTGCCAGCAGTCCTACCCCCCGGGGACTAGCGGGAGCGGGGAATGAGCAGTTCTTC. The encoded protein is CASSPTPRGLAGAGNEQFF.

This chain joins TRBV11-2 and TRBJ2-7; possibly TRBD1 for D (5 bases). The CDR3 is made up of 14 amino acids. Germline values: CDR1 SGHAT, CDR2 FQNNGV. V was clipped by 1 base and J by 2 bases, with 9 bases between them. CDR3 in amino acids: CASSLVGLPYEQYF. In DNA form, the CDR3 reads TGTGCCAGCAGCTTAGTGGGGCTACCCTACGAGCAGTACTTC.

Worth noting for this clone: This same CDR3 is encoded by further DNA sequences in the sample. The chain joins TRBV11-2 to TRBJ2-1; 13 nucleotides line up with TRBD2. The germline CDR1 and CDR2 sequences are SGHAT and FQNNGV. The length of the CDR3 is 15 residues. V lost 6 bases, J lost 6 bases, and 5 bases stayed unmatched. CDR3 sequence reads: CASSLGLAGVNEQFF. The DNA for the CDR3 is TGTGCCAGCAGTCTAGGACTAGCGGGAGTCAATGAGCAGTTCTTC.

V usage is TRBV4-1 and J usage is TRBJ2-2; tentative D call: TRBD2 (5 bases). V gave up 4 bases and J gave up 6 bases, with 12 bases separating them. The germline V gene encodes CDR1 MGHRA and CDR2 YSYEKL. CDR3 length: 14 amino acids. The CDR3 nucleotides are TGCGCCAGCAGCCCCTGGGCGGGCCCCGGGGAGCTGTTTTTT. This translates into CASSPWAGPGELFF.

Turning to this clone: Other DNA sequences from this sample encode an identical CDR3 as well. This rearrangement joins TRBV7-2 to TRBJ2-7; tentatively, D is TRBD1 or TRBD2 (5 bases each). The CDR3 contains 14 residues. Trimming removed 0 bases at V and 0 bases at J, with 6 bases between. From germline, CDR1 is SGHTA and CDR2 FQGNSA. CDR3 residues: CASSLAGTSYEQYF. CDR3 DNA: TGTGCCAGCAGCTTAGCTGGGACCTCCTACGAGCAGTACTTC.

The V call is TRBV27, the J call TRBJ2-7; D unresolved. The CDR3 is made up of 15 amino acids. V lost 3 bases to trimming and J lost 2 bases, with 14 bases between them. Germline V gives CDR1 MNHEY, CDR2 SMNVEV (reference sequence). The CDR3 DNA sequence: TGTGCCAGCAGTTTTTTACGGGCGAATACCTACGAGCAGTACTTC. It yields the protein CASSFLRANTYEQYF.

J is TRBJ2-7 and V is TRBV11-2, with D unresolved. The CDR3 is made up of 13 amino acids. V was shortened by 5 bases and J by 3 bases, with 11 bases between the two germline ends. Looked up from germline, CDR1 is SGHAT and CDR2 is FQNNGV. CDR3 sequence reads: CASSTKLNYEQYF. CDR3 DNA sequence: TGTGCCAGCAGCACAAAACTTAACTACGAGCAGTACTTC.

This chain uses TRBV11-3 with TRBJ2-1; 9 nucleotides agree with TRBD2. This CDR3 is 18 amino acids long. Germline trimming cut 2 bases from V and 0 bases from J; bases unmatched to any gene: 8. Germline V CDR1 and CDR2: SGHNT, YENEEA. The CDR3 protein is CASSLQGLAQSSYNEQFF. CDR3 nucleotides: TGTGCCAGCAGCTTACAGGGACTAGCCCAGAGCTCCTACAATGAGCAGTTCTTC.

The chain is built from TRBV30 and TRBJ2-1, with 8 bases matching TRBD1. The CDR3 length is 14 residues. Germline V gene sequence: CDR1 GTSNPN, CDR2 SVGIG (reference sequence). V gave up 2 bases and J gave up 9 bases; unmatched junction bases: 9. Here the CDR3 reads CAWSPGTGPVEQFF. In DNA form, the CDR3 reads TGTGCCTGGAGTCCTGGGACAGGCCCCGTTGAGCAGTTCTTC.

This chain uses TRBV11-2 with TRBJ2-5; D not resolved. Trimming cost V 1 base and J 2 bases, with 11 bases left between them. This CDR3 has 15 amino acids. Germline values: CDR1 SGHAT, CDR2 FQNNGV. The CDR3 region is CASSLVRTAQETQYF. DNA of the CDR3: TGTGCCAGCAGCTTAGTTCGAACAGCTCAAGAGACCCAGTACTTC.